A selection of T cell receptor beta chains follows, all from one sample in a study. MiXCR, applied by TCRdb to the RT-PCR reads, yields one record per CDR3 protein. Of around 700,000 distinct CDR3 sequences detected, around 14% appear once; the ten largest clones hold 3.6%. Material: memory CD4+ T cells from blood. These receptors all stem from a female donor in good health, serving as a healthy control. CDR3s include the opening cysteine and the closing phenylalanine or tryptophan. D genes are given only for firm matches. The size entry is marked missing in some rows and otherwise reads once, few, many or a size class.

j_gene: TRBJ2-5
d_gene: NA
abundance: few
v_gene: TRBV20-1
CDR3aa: CSARDKRRGETQYF
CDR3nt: TGCAGTGCTAGAGATAAAAGGCGCGGAGAGACCCAGTACTTC

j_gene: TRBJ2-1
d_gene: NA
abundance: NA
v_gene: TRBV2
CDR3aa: CAREGGQDSYNEQFF
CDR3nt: TGTGCCAGGGAGGGTGGACAAGACTCATACAATGAGCAGTTCTTC

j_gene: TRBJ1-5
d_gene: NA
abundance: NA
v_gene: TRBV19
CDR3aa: CAIKGGANQPQHF
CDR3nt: TGTGCCATAAAGGGGGGTGCCAATCAGCCCCAGCATTTT

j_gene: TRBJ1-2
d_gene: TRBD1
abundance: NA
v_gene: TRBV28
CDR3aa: CASSSGTGRGFYGYTF
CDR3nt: TGTGCCAGCAGTTCCGGGACAGGCCGGGGTTTCTATGGCTACACCTTC

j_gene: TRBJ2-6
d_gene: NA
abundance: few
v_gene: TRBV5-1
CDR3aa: CASSTDGYSGANVLTF
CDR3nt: TGCGCCAGCAGCACGGACGGTTACTCTGGGGCCAACGTCCTGACTTTC

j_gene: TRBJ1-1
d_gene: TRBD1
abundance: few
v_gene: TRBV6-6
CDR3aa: CASSSTGSKTEAFF
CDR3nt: TGTGCCAGCAGCTCGACAGGGTCAAAAACTGAAGCTTTCTTT

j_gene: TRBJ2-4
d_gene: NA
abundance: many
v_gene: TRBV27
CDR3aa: CASSPTDRVIQYF
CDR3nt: TGTGCCAGCAGCCCTACGGACAGAGTCATTCAGTACTTC

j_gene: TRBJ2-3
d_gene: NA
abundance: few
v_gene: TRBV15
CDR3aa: CATSRDRVSTDTQYF
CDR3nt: TGTGCCACCAGCAGAGATCGAGTTAGCACAGATACGCAGTATTTT

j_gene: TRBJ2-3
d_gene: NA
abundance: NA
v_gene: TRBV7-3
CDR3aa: CASSLTRESQYF
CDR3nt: TGTGCCAGCAGCTTAACTCGGGAGTCGCAGTATTTT

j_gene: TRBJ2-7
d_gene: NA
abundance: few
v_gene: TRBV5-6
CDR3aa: CASSLLGAADEQYF
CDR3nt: TGTGCCAGCAGCTTGCTAGGGGCGGCGGACGAGCAGTACTTC

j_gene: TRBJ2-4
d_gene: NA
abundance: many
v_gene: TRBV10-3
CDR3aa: CAISEGQPLAKNIQYF
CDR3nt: TGTGCCATCAGTGAGGGTCAGCCCCTAGCCAAAAACATTCAGTACTTC

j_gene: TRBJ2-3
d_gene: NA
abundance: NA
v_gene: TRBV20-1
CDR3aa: CSARDFNKGGGTDTQYF
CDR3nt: TGCAGTGCTAGAGACTTTAATAAGGGAGGTGGCACAGATACGCAGTATTTT

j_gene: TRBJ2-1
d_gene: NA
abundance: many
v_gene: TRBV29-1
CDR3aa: CSVPGPRGSEQFF
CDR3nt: TGCAGCGTTCCGGGACCGCGAGGAAGTGAGCAGTTCTTC

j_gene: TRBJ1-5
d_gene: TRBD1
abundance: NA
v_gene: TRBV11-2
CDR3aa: CASSPQGAGEPQHF
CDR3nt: TGTGCCAGCAGCCCGCAGGGGGCCGGGGAGCCCCAGCATTTT

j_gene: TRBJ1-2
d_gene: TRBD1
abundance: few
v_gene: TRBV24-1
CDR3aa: CATSDLTGAGYTF
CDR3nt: TGTGCCACCAGTGATTTGACAGGGGCCGGCTACACCTTC

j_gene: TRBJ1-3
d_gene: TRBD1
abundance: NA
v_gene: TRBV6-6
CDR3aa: CASSFGQGGGNTIYF
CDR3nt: TGTGCCAGCAGTTTTGGACAGGGCGGAGGAAACACCATATATTTT

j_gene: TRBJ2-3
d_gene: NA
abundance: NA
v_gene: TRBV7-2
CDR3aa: CASSSRPSSTDTQYF
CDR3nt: TGTGCCAGCAGCTCTCGGCCCTCTAGCACAGATACGCAGTATTTT

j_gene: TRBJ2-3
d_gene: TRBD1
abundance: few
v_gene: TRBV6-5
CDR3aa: CASSHRGSDTQYF
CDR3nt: TGTGCCAGCAGTCACAGGGGGTCGGATACGCAGTATTTT

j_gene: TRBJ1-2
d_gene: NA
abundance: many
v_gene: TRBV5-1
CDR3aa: CASSSVSTNYGYTF
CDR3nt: TGCGCCAGCAGCTCCGTAAGCACTAACTATGGCTACACCTTC

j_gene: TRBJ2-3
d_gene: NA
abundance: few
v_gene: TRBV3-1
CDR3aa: CASSQGAGAPKQYF
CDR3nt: TGTGCCAGCAGCCAAGGAGCGGGTGCCCCCAAGCAGTATTTT

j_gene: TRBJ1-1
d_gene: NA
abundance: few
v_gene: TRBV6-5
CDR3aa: CASSSQLGANTEAFF
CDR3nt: TGTGCCAGCAGTTCCCAACTTGGAGCTAACACTGAAGCTTTCTTT

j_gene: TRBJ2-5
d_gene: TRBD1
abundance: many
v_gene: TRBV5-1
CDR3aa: CASSPRGSGETQYF
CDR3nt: TGCGCCAGCAGCCCCAGGGGGAGTGGAGAGACCCAGTACTTC

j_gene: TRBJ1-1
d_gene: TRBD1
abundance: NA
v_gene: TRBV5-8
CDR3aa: CASSLEQGVGNTEAFF
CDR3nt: TGTGCCAGCAGCTTGGAGCAGGGGGTAGGGAACACTGAAGCTTTCTTT

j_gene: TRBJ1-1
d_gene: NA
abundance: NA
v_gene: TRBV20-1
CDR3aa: CSARPGSLRRAEAFF
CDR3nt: TGCAGTGCTAGGCCTGGGTCATTGAGGAGGGCTGAAGCTTTCTTT

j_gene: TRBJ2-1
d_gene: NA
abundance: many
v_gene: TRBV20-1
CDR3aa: CSAERGGRSSYNEQFF
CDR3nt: TGCAGTGCTGAACGAGGTGGCCGGAGCTCCTACAATGAGCAGTTCTTC

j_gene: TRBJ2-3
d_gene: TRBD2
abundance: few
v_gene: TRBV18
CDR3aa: CASSRASGNTDTQYF
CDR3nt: TGTGCCAGCTCACGTGCTAGCGGGAACACAGATACGCAGTATTTT

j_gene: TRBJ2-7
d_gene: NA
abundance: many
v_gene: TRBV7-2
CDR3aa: CASSLVYSGHYEQYF
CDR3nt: TGTGCCAGCAGCTTAGTTTACTCAGGACACTACGAGCAGTACTTC